What follows is one T cell receptor (beta chain) and its context. Its antigen is not known. The sample comes from a study of cytomegalovirus exposure and HLA in healthy donors. On the study more broadly: Early released data had around 89 million unique TCRs, all coming from HLA-typed donors. Falling in the Caucasian-associated ancestry cluster were 80% to 90% of 398 genotyped donors.

Study-wide results and caveats: CMV serostatus was the only immune exposure information that was available. Listed as cytomegalovirus-associated were 150 to 200 TCR beta chains.

The CDR3 sequence is 15 residues long. Trimming stripped 0 bases from V and 4 bases from J, with 13 bases between. Germline V CDR1 and CDR2: SGDLS, YYNGEE. 13 Jbeta primers and 60 Vbeta primers were used for the PCR. Only in-frame clones appear in the TCRdb table, and some are missing; sequencing was by immunoSEQ multiplex PCR. The sample consists of 170,000 or so clones, approximately 80% of them appearing once. The TCR originated in a woman between 50 and 59 years old in good health and CMV-seropositive. Sample: PBMCs. This rearrangement joins TRBV9 to TRBJ1-1; D is unresolved. The CDR3 loop is CASSVEEGRTTEAFF. As DNA, the CDR3 is TGTGCCAGCAGCGTAGAGGAGGGCCGGACCACTGAAGCTTTCTTT.